This T cell receptor beta chain was recorded in a study of blood T cell repertoires in COVID-19. The overall study: T cells, B-cell-depleted T cells, or PBMCs provided the cDNA or gDNA that served as material.

Repertoires were generated with immunoSEQ multiplex PCR, while TCRdb's copy carries only in-frame clones and drops some. The table lists about 90,000 clones, 70% to 90% of them singletons. The V and J ends lost 0 bases and 4 bases, in that order; junction bases with no gene match: 0. Germline assignment: CDR1 SGDLS and CDR2 YYNGEE. The CDR3 spans 13 residues. This sequence joins TRBV9 and TRBJ2-5, with 7 bases lining up with TRBD2. The receptor was derived from a human donor in a cohort sampled during active COVID-19. Sample: peripheral blood. CDR3 loop: CASSVVAGETQYF. DNA of the CDR3: TGTGCCAGCAGCGTAGTAGCGGGAGAGACCCAGTACTTC. The entire variable domain, with the rest obtained from reference TRBV9 and TRBJ2-5, is as follows: DSGVTQTPKHLITATGQRVTLRCSPRSGDLSVYWYQQSLDQGLQFLIQYYNGEERAKGNILERFSAQQFPDLHSELNLSSLELGDSALYFCASSVVAGETQYFGPGTRLLVL.